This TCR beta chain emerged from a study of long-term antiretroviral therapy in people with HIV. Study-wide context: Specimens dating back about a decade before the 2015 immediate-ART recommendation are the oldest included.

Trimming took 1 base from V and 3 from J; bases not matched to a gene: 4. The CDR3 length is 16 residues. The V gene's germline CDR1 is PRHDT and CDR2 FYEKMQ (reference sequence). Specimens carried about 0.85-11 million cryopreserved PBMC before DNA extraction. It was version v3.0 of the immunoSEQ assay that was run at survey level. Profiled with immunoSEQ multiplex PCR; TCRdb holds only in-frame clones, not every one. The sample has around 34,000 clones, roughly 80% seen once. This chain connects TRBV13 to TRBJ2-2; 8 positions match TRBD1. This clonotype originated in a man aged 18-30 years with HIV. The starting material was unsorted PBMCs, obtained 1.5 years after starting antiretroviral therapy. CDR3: CASSLAGGAYTGELFF. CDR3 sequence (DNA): TGTGCCAGCAGCTTAGCAGGGGGCGCGTACACCGGGGAGCTGTTTTTT.